This entry lists 11 T cell receptor beta chains sequenced from one sample in a study of regulatory T cells. Notes on the study in general: Hydrophobic residues at CDR3 positions 6 and 7 were enriched in conventional CD4+ T cells of CD3G-deficient patients.

For these receptors, no antigen is known. Amplification used 52 TRBV primers and 13 TRBJ primers. Assay: immunoSEQ multiplex PCR; the TCRdb copy retains only in-frame clones and omits some. This table holds about 29,000 clones, 85% to 95% found once. Sequences were obtained from conventional CD4+ T cells sorted from blood. These receptors all stem from a person under 30 with CD3G deficiency.

The genes are TRBV28 and TRBJ2-3, with a tentative D call TRBD1 (5 bases). This CDR3 has 14 residues. Germline values: CDR1 MDHEN, CDR2 SYDVKM. V was cut by 6 bases and J by 3 bases, with 13 bases left in between. DNA of the CDR3: TGTGCCAGCAGCCAGGCGCAGGGTACAGATACGCAGTATTTT. Encoded protein: CASSQAQGTDTQYF.

The chain carries TRBV4-1 and TRBJ2-5, with 8 bases lining up with TRBD2. This CDR3 is 15 amino acids long. With 4 bases clipped from V and 5 bases from J, the junction kept 9 bases outside the gene matches. Germline V gene data show CDR1 as MGHRA and CDR2 as YSYEKL. CDR3 DNA sequence: TGCGCCAGCAGCCCCCTCGGACTAGCCTATGAGACCCAGTACTTC. Translating it yields CASSPLGLAYETQYF.

V is TRBV5-1 and J is TRBJ2-7; TRBD1 agrees at 10 bases. V trimming: 4 bases; J trimming: 5 bases; junction bases outside the gene matches: 6. This CDR3 has 14 residues. CDR1 is SGHRS and CDR2 is YFSETQ in the germline V gene. CDR3 sequence reads: CASSPGTGDHEQYF. Here the CDR3 DNA reads TGCGCCAGCAGCCCCGGGACAGGGGACCACGAGCAGTACTTC.

This sequence joins TRBV6-1 and TRBJ2-2; possibly TRBD2 for D (5 bases). The CDR3 runs to 16 residues. The germline gives CDR1 MNHNS, CDR2 SASEGT. Between the trimmed V and J ends, which lost 2 bases and 0 bases, there was a span of 10 bases. The CDR3 sequence: CASSERRGSNTGELFF. The CDR3 bases are TGTGCCAGCAGTGAAAGGCGAGGGTCGAACACCGGGGAGCTGTTTTTT.

This rearrangement joins TRBV28 to TRBJ2-7; 12 nucleotides agree with TRBD2. Trimming removed 2 bases from V and 4 bases from J; junction bases left unmatched: 3. CDR3 length: 15 residues. Germline V gene sequence: CDR1 MDHEN, CDR2 SYDVKM. In nucleotides, the CDR3 is TGTGCCAGCAGTTTAGGTACTAGCGGGAGGTACGAGCAGTACTTC. Translating gives CASSLGTSGRYEQYF. The full variable domain, in which reference TRBV28 and TRBJ2-7 provide the parts outside the CDR3, is DVKVTQSSRYLVKRTGEKVFLECVQDMDHENMFWYRQDPGLGLRLIYFSYDVKMKEKGDIPEGYSVSREKKERFSLILESASTNQTSMYLCASSLGTSGRYEQYFGPGTRLTVT.

The V call is TRBV19, the J call TRBJ2-1; D is unclear. The CDR3 sequence is 13 residues long. The ends were cut back, 8 bases at V and 7 bases at J, with 15 bases in the middle. CDR1 and CDR2 (germline): LNHDA, SQIVND (reference sequence). This CDR3 reads CASSQSLGNEQFF. CDR3 nucleotide sequence: TGTGCCAGTTCCCAGAGCCTGGGGAATGAGCAGTTCTTC.

The rearrangement joins TRBV6-1 to TRBJ2-2; no definite D call. Germline-derived CDR1 and CDR2 are MNHNS and SASEGT. The germline V and J ends were trimmed by 4 bases and 3 bases, with 12 bases remaining between them. The CDR3 sequence is 15 residues long. The CDR3, as DNA: TGTGCCAGCAGTGCCCCCTCGGGTCACACCGGGGAGCTGTTTTTT. It codes for CASSAPSGHTGELFF.

The chain carries TRBV5-6 and TRBJ2-2, with D perhaps matching TRBD1 (5 bases). The V gene lost 3 bases and the J gene lost 1 base, with 13 bases spanning the gap. Germline V CDR1 and CDR2: SGHDT, YYEEEE. The CDR3 contains 16 residues. In DNA form, the CDR3 reads TGTGCCAGCAGCTCCCTCCCAGGGAAGAACACCGGGGAGCTGTTTTTT. Its protein is CASSSLPGKNTGELFF.

V and J are TRBV5-1 and TRBJ1-1, with D uncertain. CDR1 is SGHRS and CDR2 is YFSETQ in the germline V gene. The V gene lost 4 bases and the J gene lost 1 base, with 8 bases spanning the gap. The CDR3 sequence is 13 residues long. CDR3 sequence: CASSPSTNTEAFF. In DNA, the CDR3 is TGCGCCAGCAGCCCCTCAACGAACACTGAAGCTTTCTTT.

The gene calls are TRBV6-1 and TRBJ1-2; a weak D match, TRBD1 (5 bases). Germline CDR1 and CDR2: MNHNS and SASEGT. CDR3 size: 14 residues. Trimming cost V 1 base and J 7 bases, with 13 bases left between them. The CDR3 loop reads CASSEGNRGVGYTF. CDR3 nucleotides: TGTGCCAGCAGTGAAGGGAATAGGGGAGTTGGCTACACCTTC.

The gene calls are TRBV28 and TRBJ2-6; D is unresolved. CDR3 length equals 14 residues. Trimming cost V 6 bases and J 5 bases, with 11 bases left between them. The germline V gene encodes CDR1 MDHEN and CDR2 SYDVKM. CDR3 residues: CASSRQRRANVLTF. Written as DNA, the CDR3 is TGTGCCAGCAGCCGACAACGTAGGGCCAACGTCCTGACTTTC.